The rows below give T cell receptor beta chains drawn from one sample of a study of regulatory T cells in long-lasting Graves disease. One entry per CDR3 protein, called by TCRdb with MiXCR from the multiplex PCR reads. The table has 250,000 to 300,000 distinct CDR3 sequences, around a sixth seen once. Separately, the same data were catalogued under a study of T cells in Graves' hyperthyroidism and ophthalmopathy.

The sample consisted of peripheral blood mononuclear cells (PBMCs), taken at new diagnosis, from a patient treated with antithyroid drugs. These receptor sequences come from a woman in her 30s with Graves disease. CDR3s include the opening cysteine and the closing phenylalanine or tryptophan.

J gene,CDR3 length,V gene,CDR3 protein
TRBJ2-7,14,TRBV7-2,CASSLGVQQGSKYF
TRBJ2-6,17,TRBV5-1,CASSLGTGNSGANVLTF
TRBJ1-1,14,TRBV27,CASSIPDRNTEAFF
TRBJ1-3,17,TRBV9,CASSGALDSSSGNTIYF
TRBJ1-3,15,TRBV7-2,CASSLVGNSGNTIYF
TRBJ2-3,15,TRBV6-2/TRBV6-3,CASTNEGSLIDTQYF
TRBJ1-2,13,TRBV15,CATSREEGRGYTF
TRBJ2-1,14,TRBV19,CASSIYPIGREQFF
TRBJ1-2,16,TRBV11-2,CAGSQETGGTPYGYTF
TRBJ1-5,16,TRBV6-1,CASTTAITDRDQPQHF
TRBJ2-5,16,TRBV20-1,CSAEGGTSGAHGTQYF
TRBJ2-1,17,TRBV19,CASNEQGIAGNLNEQFF
TRBJ2-7,15,TRBV7-3,CASSLTGGISYEQYF
TRBJ1-3,16,TRBV12-3/TRBV12-4,CASSSYGIGAGNTIYF
TRBJ1-1,14,TRBV6-2/TRBV6-3,CASSYGQVNTEAFF
TRBJ2-2,12,TRBV27,CASSVGTGELFF
TRBJ2-5,15,TRBV27,CASSHLRGGQETQYF
TRBJ2-5,14,TRBV20-1,CSANRLEGQETQYF
TRBJ2-1,19,TRBV4-2,CASSRDTVAGVFLGNEQFF
TRBJ2-5,13,TRBV19,CASRIDRGETQYF
TRBJ2-7,15,TRBV27,CASSLSAASSYEQYF
TRBJ2-1,16,TRBV9,CASSPTRIAGGSEQFF
TRBJ2-1,15,TRBV28,CASSSIGGDYNEQFF
TRBJ2-3,15,TRBV24-1,CATSDTTGGIDTQYF
TRBJ2-7,14,TRBV11-1,CASSPRDKIYEQYF
TRBJ2-6,16,TRBV5-1,CASSKPGTPGANVLTF
TRBJ1-3,13,TRBV3-1,CASSQVEGSTIYF
TRBJ2-5,13,TRBV18,CASSQAYQETQYF
TRBJ1-4,15,TRBV6-1,CASRKDTATNEKLFF
TRBJ2-7,12,TRBV20-1,CSARDYSYEQYF
TRBJ2-5,14,TRBV7-2,CASSRGQGMETQYF
TRBJ2-3,14,TRBV9,CASSVRRSTDTQYF